This TCR beta chain was documented in a study of T cells in Graves' hyperthyroidism and ophthalmopathy. TCR beta CDR3 regions were amplified from RNA. First-round RT-PCR with HTBI primers amplified the TCR CDR3 region. In TCRdb, the multiplex PCR reads were re-called with MiXCR into one record per CDR3 protein. The sample has 480,000 or so distinct CDR3 sequences, around 43% seen once. Sequencing was performed on peripheral blood or thyroid tissue (not recorded which). This TCR was sampled from an adult woman with Graves' disease, either hyperthyroidism or ophthalmopathy (not recorded which).

The CDR3 protein is CSAQEFVGTEAFF. DNA of the CDR3: TGCAGTGCGCAGGAGTTTGTCGGCACTGAAGCTTTCTTT. V gene TRBV20-1 combines with J gene TRBJ1-1; D ambiguous. Looked up from germline, CDR1 is DFQATT and CDR2 is SNEGSKA (reference sequence). Between the trimmed V and J ends, which lost 6 bases and 4 bases, there was a span of 15 bases. This CDR3 is 13 amino acids long.